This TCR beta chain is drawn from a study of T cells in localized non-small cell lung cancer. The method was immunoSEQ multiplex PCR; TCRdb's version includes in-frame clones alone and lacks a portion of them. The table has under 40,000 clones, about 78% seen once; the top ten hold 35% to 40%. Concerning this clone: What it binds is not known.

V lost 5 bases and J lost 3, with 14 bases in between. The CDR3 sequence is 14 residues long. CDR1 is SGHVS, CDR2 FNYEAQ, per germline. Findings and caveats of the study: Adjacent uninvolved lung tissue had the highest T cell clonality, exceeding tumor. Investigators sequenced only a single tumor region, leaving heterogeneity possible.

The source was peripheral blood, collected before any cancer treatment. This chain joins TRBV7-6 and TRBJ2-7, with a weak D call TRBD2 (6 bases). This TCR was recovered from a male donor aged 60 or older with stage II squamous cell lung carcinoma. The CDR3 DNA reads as TGTGCCAGCAGCGAGCAGGGAGGCCTCTACGAGCAGTACTTC. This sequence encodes CASSEQGGLYEQYF.